Below, 16 T cell receptor beta chains from the same sample are listed, as sequenced in a study of blood T cells in healthy people across ages. A second about 6 to 12 cycle PCR used barcoded and J-beta primers. TCRdb itself ran the 5' RACE reads through MiXCR, one entry per CDR3 protein. Here the sample spans 1,800,000 or so distinct CDR3 sequences, 30% to 40% being singletons. Material: blood. These receptor sequences come from a human donor in good health.

The table lists this clonotype with a few counts. This chain uses TRBV9 with TRBJ2-3; D tentatively reads TRBD1 or TRBD2 (5 bases each). CDR1 is SGDLS and CDR2 is YYNGEE in the germline V gene. Deletions cut 4 bases from V and 3 bases from J, with 21 bases between. This CDR3 is built from 17 residues. This CDR3 is CASSPSSSRDETDTQYF. As DNA, the CDR3 is TGTGCCAGCAGCCCATCCTCGTCCCGGGACGAAACAGATACGCAGTATTTT.

This clonotype was found a few times. The chain has TRBV20-1 and TRBJ2-1, with 12 bases fitting TRBD2. Germline CDR1 reads DFQATT; CDR2 reads SNEGSKA (reference sequence). The CDR3 is made up of 15 amino acids. After removal of 5 bases from V and 8 bases from J, the junction contained 10 bases not matched to a gene. The CDR3 DNA sequence: TGCAGTGCTTCTAACCCCCTAGCGGGGGGGGATGAGCAGTTCTTC. Translated: CSASNPLAGGDEQFF.

This clonotype was detected only a few times. V is TRBV7-2 and J is TRBJ1-2, with TRBD1 identical over 10 bases. V shed 5 bases, J shed 6 bases, and the junction held 12 bases outside the gene matches. The CDR3 loop spans 16 amino acids. Germline-derived CDR1 and CDR2 are SGHTA and FQGNSA. Written as DNA, the CDR3 is TGTGCCAGCAGCCGAAATCTTGCCGGGACAGGGGATGGCTACACCTTC. Protein product: CASSRNLAGTGDGYTF.

This clonotype was picked up one time. The V call is TRBV20-1, the J call TRBJ2-7; TRBD1 aligns across 9 bases. The J call may be in error: the DNA end matches TRBJ2-5 better. Germline V gene sequence: CDR1 DFQATT, CDR2 SNEGSKA (reference sequence). CDR3 size: 15 residues. CDR3 residues: CSATRDRDFLETQYF. CDR3 coding DNA: TGCAGTGCTACCCGGGACAGGGATTTCTTAGAGACCCAGTACTTC.

The V gene is TRBV4-1, the J gene TRBJ2-1; no clear D gene. Trimming removed 1 base from V and 7 bases from J, with 14 bases in between. The CDR3 is 15 amino acids. Per germline, CDR1 MGHRA and CDR2 YSYEKL. The DNA of the CDR3 is TGCGCCAGCAGCCAAGGACGCGGTGGGGTAAATGAGCAGTTCTTC. This gives the protein CASSQGRGGVNEQFF.

V gene TRBV28 combines with J gene TRBJ2-1; D gene unclear. Trimming shortened V by 7 bases and J by 10 bases, and 20 bases separated the two germline ends. The CDR3 extends over 14 amino acids. The germline V gene has CDR1 MDHEN and CDR2 SYDVKM. The CDR3 reads CASTTTTTLYEQFF. DNA for the CDR3: TGTGCCAGCACTACCACGACGACACTATACGAGCAGTTCTTC.

The J gene is TRBJ1-1, the V gene TRBV27; a weak D match, TRBD1 (5 bases). The V and J ends lost 3 bases and 1 base respectively, with 12 bases between them. Germline CDR1 reads MNHEY; CDR2 reads SMNVEV (reference sequence). The CDR3 sequence is 15 residues long. The CDR3 loop reads CASSFLGAKNTEAFF. The CDR3, as DNA: TGTGCCAGCAGTTTCCTAGGGGCAAAGAACACTGAAGCTTTCTTT.

This clonotype was detected once. The chain is built from TRBV20-1 and TRBJ1-1, with TRBD1 as a possible D gene (5 bases). Germline V CDR1 and CDR2: DFQATT, SNEGSKA (reference sequence). V was cut by 0 bases and J by 5 bases, with 13 bases left in between. The CDR3 covers 14 residues. The CDR3 region has the DNA TGCAGTGCTAGAGAGACACGCTGGGGGACTGAAGCTTTCTTT. The encoded protein is CSARETRWGTEAFF.

The chain couples TRBV25-1 to TRBJ1-2; D remains unclear. Trimming removed 2 bases at V and 8 bases at J, with 15 bases between. The CDR3 is made up of 14 amino acids. Looked up from germline, CDR1 is MGHDK and CDR2 is SYGVNS. The CDR3 loop reads CASSESMETLGYTF. The CDR3, as DNA: TGTGCCAGCAGTGAAAGTATGGAGACTCTAGGCTACACCTTC.

This rearrangement joins TRBV12-3 or TRBV12-4 to TRBJ2-7, with 8 bases that match TRBD1. V lost 8 bases, J lost 3 bases, and 6 bases stayed unmatched. This CDR3 contains 13 residues. In DNA form, the CDR3 reads TGTGCCAGCGGGTTCGGACAGGGCTACGAGCAGTACTTC. This sequence encodes CASGFGQGYEQYF.

This clonotype was counted between two and nine times. This chain uses TRBV7-2 with TRBJ2-7; D is possibly TRBD1 (5 bases). V dropped 1 base and J dropped 5 bases, with 15 bases sitting between them. The CDR3 length is 15 residues. Germline V gene sequence: CDR1 SGHTA, CDR2 FQGNSA. The CDR3 DNA reads TGTGCCAGCAGCTTAGAGGGGCGGTACGTGGACGAGCAGTACTTC. The encoded protein is CASSLEGRYVDEQYF.

The rearrangement joins TRBV6-1 to TRBJ2-6; 12 bases agree with TRBD1. From germline, CDR1 is MNHNS and CDR2 SASEGT. The trim removed 7 bases at V and 3 bases at J, leaving 10 bases unmatched. This CDR3 has 18 residues. The CDR3 DNA is TGTGCCAGCACCACGGGACAGGGGGCAGGTGGTGGGGCCAACGTCCTGACTTTC. Its translation: CASTTGQGAGGGANVLTF.

This clonotype has only a few counts. The chain combines TRBV7-2 with TRBJ2-3; D not certain. The CDR3 has 16 residues. The germline CDR1 and CDR2 sequences are SGHTA and FQGNSA. Trimming took 1 base from V and 0 from J, leaving 11 bases between them. The DNA of the CDR3 is TGTGCCAGCAGCTTAGGCTTAGGCCCTAGCACAGATACGCAGTATTTT. This codes for CASSLGLGPSTDTQYF. The full variable domain, rest sourced from reference TRBV7-2 and TRBJ2-3, is GAGVSQSPSNKVTEKGKDVELRCDPISGHTALYWYRQSLGQGLEFLIYFQGNSAPDKSGLPSDRFSAERTGGSVSTLTIQRTQQEDSAVYLCASSLGLGPSTDTQYFGPGTRLTVL.

CDR3: CASSVAQDTQYF. CDR3 bases: TGTGCCAGCAGCGTAGCTCAAGATACGCAGTATTTT. The rearrangement uses TRBV9 and TRBJ2-3; no clear D gene. Germline-derived CDR1 and CDR2 are SGDLS and YYNGEE. The CDR3 totals 12 residues. The V end was cut by 0 bases, the J end by 5 bases, with 4 bases between.

This clonotype was seen a handful of times. This chain's CDR3 is CASRLRREGYTGANVLTF. The CDR3 DNA sequence: TGCGCCAGCAGGCTCAGAAGGGAAGGCTATACTGGGGCCAACGTCCTGACTTTC. The chain recombines TRBV5-1 with TRBJ2-6; D is unclear. The ends were cut back, 5 bases at V and 2 bases at J, with 20 bases in the middle. CDR3 size: 18 residues. Looked up from germline, CDR1 is SGHRS and CDR2 is YFSETQ.

Only a few counts were recorded for this clonotype. Since a much larger clone is just one base distant, this may be a read error. The chain recombines TRBV7-9 with TRBJ2-3; 7 bases fit TRBD2. Germline assignment: CDR1 SEHNR and CDR2 FQNEAQ (reference sequence). The CDR3 is 13 amino acids. V lost 4 bases, J lost 5 bases, and 3 bases stayed unmatched. This CDR3 is CASSYPGGDTQYF. CDR3 in DNA: TGTGCCAGCAGCTACCCGGGGGGAGATACGCAGTATTTT.